This TCR beta chain stems from a study of cytomegalovirus exposure and HLA in healthy donors. Sequencing used immunoSEQ multiplex PCR; TCRdb keeps in-frame clones, though not all of them. The sample includes about 220,000 clones, over 80% of them seen just once. V was trimmed by 4 bases and J by 4 bases, leaving 8 bases between them. CDR3 length equals 13 residues. In germline, CDR1 is SGHAT, CDR2 FQNNGV. This TCR was sampled from a woman under 40 in good health and CMV-seropositive. Sequences were obtained from PBMCs. The chain is built from TRBV11-2 and TRBJ1-5, with D tentatively TRBD1 (5 bases). The CDR3 DNA follows: TGTGCCAGCAGCTCGTCAGGGAATCAGCCCCAGCATTTT. Translation gives CASSSSGNQPQHF.